At least ten counts were recorded for the clone carrying this T cell receptor beta chain. TCRdb passed the PCR reads through MiXCR, listing each CDR3 protein once. This sample yields some 320,000 distinct CDR3 sequences, of which about 23% are seen a single time; roughly 0.7% belongs to the top ten. The sample originates from a study of molecular identifiers for immune sequencing clone quantification. The CDR3 is 16 residues long. Losses at the gene ends were 3 bases for V and 2 bases for J; bases not matched to a gene: 8. The receptor's source is a human donor in good health. Some libraries in this study had Jurkat cell RNA spiked in. Sequenced material: naive CD8+ T cells from blood, with Jurkat cell RNA spiked in. This sample's subset: FACS-sorted CD8+CD4-CCR7+CD45RA+ naive T cells. The chain recombines TRBV12-3 or TRBV12-4 with TRBJ2-3, with TRBD1 identical over 7 bases. The CDR3 DNA reads TGTGCCAGCAGTTTTAGTGGACAGGTCTACACAGATACGCAGTATTTT. Protein product: CASSFSGQVYTDTQYF.